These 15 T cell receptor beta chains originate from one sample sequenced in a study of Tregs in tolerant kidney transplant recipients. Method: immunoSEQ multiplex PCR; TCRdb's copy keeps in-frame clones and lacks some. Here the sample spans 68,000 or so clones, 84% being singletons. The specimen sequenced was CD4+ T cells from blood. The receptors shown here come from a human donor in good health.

DNA for the CDR3: TGCGCCAGCAGCCAAGATCCCGGGGGTGAGAGAAAACTGTTTTTT. It yields the protein CASSQDPGGERKLFF. The V call is TRBV4-3, the J call TRBJ1-4, with D possibly being TRBD1 (5 bases). This CDR3 is 15 amino acids long. The V end was cut by 0 bases, the J end by 10 bases, with 15 bases between. Germline V gene sequence: CDR1 LGHNA, CDR2 YSLEER.

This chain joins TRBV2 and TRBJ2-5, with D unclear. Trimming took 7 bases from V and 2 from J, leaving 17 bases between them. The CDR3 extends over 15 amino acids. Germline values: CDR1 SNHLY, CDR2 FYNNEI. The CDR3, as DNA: TGTGCCAGCACCCCATTGAGGACGGGTCAAGAGACCCAGTACTTC. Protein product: CASTPLRTGQETQYF.

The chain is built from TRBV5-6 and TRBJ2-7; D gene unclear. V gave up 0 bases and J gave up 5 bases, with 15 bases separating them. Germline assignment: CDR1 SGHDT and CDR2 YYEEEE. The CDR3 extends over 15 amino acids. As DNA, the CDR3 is TGTGCCAGCAGCTTGGAAAAACGGGTTGGTCACGAGCAGTACTTC. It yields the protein CASSLEKRVGHEQYF.

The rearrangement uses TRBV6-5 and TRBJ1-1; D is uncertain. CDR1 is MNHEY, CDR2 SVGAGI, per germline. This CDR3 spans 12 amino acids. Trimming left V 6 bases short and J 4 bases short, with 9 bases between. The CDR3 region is CASRTGGTEAFF. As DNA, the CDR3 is TGTGCCAGCAGGACCGGTGGCACTGAAGCTTTCTTT.

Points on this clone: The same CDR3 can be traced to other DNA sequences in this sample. CDR3 sequence (DNA): TGTGCCAGCAGCTACAGGGGCTCTGGAAACACCATATATTTT. It yields the protein CASSYRGSGNTIYF. The chain uses TRBV7-8 and TRBJ1-3; TRBD1 matches at 7 bases. The V segment lost 4 bases and the J segment 0 bases; nucleotides outside the gene matches: 0. The CDR3 covers 14 residues. In germline, CDR1 is SGHVS, CDR2 FQNEAQ.

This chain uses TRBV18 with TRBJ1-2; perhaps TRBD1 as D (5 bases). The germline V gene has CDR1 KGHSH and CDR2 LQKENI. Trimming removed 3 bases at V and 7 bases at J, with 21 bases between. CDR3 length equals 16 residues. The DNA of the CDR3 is TGTGCCAGCTCACCGCTCCGGGTCGGGGGGGATCTTGGCTACACCTTC. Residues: CASSPLRVGGDLGYTF.

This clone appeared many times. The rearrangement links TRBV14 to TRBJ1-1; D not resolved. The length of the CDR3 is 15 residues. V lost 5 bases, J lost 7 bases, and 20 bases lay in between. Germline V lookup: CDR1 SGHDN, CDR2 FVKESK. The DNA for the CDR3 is TGTGCCAGCAGCACGACGCGCGCTTCCAGTATTGAAGCTTTCTTT. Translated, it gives CASSTTRASSIEAFF. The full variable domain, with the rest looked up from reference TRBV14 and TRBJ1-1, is EAGVTQFPSHSVIEKGQTVTLRCDPISGHDNLYWYRRVMGKEIKFLLHFVKESKQDESGMPNNRFLAERTGGTYSTLKVQPAELEDSGVYFCASSTTRASSIEAFFGQGTRLTVV.

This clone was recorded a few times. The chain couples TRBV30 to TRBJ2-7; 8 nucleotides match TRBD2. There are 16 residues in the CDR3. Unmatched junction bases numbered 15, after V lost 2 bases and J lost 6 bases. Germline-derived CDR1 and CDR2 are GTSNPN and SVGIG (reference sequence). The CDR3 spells CAWSKGGSGIRREQYF. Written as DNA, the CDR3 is TGTGCCTGGAGTAAGGGGGGTAGCGGGATCAGGCGCGAGCAGTACTTC.

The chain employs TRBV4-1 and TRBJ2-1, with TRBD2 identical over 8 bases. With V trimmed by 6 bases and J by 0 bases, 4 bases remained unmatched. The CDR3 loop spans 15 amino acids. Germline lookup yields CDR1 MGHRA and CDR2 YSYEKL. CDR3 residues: CASRRSGSSYNEQFF. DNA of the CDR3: TGCGCCAGCAGGAGGAGCGGGAGCTCCTACAATGAGCAGTTCTTC.

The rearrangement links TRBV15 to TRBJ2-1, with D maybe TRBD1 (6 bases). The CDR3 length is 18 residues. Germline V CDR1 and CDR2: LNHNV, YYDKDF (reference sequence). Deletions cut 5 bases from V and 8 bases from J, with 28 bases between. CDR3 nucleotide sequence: TGTGCCACCAGCGAATCAAGATGGGGGCTATCCACCGTCGATGAGCAGTTCTTC. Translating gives CATSESRWGLSTVDEQFF.

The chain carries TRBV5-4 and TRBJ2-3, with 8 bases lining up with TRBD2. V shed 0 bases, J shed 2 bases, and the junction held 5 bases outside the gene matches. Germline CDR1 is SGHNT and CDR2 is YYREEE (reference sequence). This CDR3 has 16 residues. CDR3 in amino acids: CASSLELAAFTDTQYF. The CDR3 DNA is TGTGCCAGCAGCTTGGAACTAGCGGCCTTCACAGATACGCAGTATTTT. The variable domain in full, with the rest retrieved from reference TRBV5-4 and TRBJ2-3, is ETGVTQSPTHLIKTRGQQVTLRCSSQSGHNTVSWYQQALGQGPQFIFQYYREEENGRGNFPPRFSGLQFPNYSSELNVNALELDDSALYLCASSLELAAFTDTQYFGPGTRLTVL.

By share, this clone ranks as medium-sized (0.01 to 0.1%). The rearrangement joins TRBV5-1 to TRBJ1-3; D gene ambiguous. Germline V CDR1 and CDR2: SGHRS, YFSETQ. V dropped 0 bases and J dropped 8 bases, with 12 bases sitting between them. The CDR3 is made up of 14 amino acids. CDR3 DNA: TGCGCCAGCAGCTTGGGAGTCCCTTGGGACACCATATATTTT. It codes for CASSLGVPWDTIYF.

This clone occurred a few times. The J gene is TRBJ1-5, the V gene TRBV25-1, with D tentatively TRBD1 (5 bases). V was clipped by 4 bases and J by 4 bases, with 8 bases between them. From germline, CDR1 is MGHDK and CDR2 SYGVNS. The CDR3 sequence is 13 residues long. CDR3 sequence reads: CASSAGFNQPQHF. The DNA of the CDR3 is TGTGCCAGCAGTGCAGGGTTTAATCAGCCCCAGCATTTT.

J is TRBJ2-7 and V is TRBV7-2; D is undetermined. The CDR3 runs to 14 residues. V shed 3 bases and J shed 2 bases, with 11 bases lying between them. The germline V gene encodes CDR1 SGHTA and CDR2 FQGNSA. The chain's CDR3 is CASSLGQPPYEQYF. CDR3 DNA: TGTGCCAGCAGCTTGGGTCAGCCTCCCTACGAGCAGTACTTC.

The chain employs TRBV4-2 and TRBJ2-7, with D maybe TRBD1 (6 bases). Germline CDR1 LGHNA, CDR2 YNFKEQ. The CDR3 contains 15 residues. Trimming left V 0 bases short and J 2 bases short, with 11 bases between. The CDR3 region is CASSQDPGDPYEQYF. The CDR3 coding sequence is TGTGCCAGCAGCCAAGACCCAGGGGACCCCTACGAGCAGTACTTC.